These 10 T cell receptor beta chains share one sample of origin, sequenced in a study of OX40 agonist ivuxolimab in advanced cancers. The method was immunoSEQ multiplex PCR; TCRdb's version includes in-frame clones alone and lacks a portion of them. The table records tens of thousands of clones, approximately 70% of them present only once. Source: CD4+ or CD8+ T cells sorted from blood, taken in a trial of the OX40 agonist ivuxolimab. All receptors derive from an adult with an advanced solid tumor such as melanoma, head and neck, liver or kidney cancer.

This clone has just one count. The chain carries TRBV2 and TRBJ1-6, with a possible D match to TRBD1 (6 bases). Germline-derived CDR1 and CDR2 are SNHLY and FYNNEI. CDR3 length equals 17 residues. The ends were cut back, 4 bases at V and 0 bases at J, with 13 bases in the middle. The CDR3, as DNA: TGTGCCAGCAGTGGTAGGGGGGGAAGCTCCTATAATTCACCCCTCCACTTT. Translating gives CASSGRGGSSYNSPLHF.

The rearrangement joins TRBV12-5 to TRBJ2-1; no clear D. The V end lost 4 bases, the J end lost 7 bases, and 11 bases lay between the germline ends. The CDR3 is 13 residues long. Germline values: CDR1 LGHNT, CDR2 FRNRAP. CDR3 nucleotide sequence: TGTGCTAGTGGTTCCCCAGTCCGGAATGAGCAGTTCTTC. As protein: CASGSPVRNEQFF. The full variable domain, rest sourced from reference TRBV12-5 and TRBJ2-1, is DARVTQTPRHKVTEMGQEVTMRCQPILGHNTVFWYRQTMMQGLELLAYFRNRAPLDDSGMPKDRFSAEMPDATLATLKIQPSEPRDSAVYFCASGSPVRNEQFFGPGTRLTVL.

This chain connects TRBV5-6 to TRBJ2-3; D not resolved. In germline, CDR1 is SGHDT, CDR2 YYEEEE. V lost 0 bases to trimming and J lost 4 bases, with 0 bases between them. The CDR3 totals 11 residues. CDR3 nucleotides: TGTGCCAGCAGCTTGGCAGATACGCAGTATTTT. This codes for CASSLADTQYF.

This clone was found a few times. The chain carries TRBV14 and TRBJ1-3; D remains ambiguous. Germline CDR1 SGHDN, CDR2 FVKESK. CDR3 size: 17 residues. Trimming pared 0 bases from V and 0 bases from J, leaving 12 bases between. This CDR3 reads CASSQDAMGFSGNTIYF. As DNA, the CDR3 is TGTGCCAGCAGCCAAGATGCAATGGGTTTCTCTGGAAACACCATATATTTT. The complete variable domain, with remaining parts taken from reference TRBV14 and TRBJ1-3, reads EAGVTQFPSHSVIEKGQTVTLRCDPISGHDNLYWYRRVMGKEIKFLLHFVKESKQDESGMPNNRFLAERTGGTYSTLKVQPAELEDSGVYFCASSQDAMGFSGNTIYFGEGSWLTVV.

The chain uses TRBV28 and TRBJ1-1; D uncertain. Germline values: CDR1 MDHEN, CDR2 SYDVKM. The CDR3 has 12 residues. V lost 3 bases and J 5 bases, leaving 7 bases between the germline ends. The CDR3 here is CASSLGSTEAFF. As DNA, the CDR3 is TGTGCCAGCAGTTTGGGATCGACTGAAGCTTTCTTT.

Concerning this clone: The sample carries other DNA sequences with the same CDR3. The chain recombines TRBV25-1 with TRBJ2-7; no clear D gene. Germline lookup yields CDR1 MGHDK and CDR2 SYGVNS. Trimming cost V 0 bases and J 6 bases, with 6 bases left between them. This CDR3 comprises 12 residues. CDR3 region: CASSEYPREQYF. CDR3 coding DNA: TGTGCCAGCAGTGAATATCCCCGCGAGCAGTACTTC.

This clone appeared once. The DNA for the CDR3 is TGCGCCAGCAGCCCCACGACAGGGGACTATCAGCCCCAGCATTTT. Translating it yields CASSPTTGDYQPQHF. The V call is TRBV4-1, the J call TRBJ1-5, with 8 bases that match TRBD1. In germline, CDR1 is MGHRA, CDR2 YSYEKL. This CDR3 comprises 15 residues. Trimming at V came to 4 bases and at J to 5 bases, leaving 7 bases not matched to a gene.

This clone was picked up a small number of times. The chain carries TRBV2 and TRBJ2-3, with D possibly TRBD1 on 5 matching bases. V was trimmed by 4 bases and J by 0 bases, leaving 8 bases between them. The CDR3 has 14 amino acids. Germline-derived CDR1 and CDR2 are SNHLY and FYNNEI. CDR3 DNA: TGTGCCAGCAGTGGGACATCTAGCACAGATACGCAGTATTTT. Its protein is CASSGTSSTDTQYF.

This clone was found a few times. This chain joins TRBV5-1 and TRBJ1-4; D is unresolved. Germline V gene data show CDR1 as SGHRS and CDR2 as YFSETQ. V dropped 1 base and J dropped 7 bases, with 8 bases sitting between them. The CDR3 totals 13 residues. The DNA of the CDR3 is TGCGCCAGCAGCTTGCCCGGCGGTGAAAAACTGTTTTTT. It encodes CASSLPGGEKLFF.

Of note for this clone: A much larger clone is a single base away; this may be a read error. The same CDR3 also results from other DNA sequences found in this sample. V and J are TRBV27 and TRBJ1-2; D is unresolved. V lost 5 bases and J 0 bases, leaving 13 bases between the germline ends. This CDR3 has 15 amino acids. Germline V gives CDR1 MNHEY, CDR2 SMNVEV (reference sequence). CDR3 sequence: CASSPRQITNYGYTF. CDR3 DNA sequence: TGTGCCAGCAGTCCTAGGCAGATTACTAACTATGGCTACACCTTC.